Below are 2 T cell receptor beta chains sequenced from a single sample in a study of long-term antiretroviral therapy in people with HIV. Run at survey level, the immunoSEQ assay was version v3.0. Clones were read by immunoSEQ multiplex PCR, and TCRdb kept only the in-frame ones, dropping some. The data contain roughly 30,000 clones, 65% to 85% of them seen just once; the ten biggest clones take up 9.5% to 10%. Specimen: unsorted PBMCs, collected 2.7 to 2.9 years after starting antiretroviral therapy. Every receptor here comes from a man in his thirties or forties with HIV.

The chain links TRBV7-6 to TRBJ1-5, with a weak D call TRBD1 (6 bases). Looked up from germline, CDR1 is SGHVS and CDR2 is FNYEAQ. The CDR3 covers 13 residues. V was cut by 4 bases and J by 2 bases, with 6 bases left in between. CDR3 loop: CASSSGGNQPQHF. For the CDR3, the DNA is TGTGCCAGCAGCTCAGGGGGCAATCAGCCCCAGCATTTT. Using reference TRBV7-6 and TRBJ1-5 for the parts outside the CDR3, the full variable domain is GAGVSQSPRYKVTKRGQDVALRCDPISGHVSLYWYRQALGQGPEFLTYFNYEAQQDKSGLPNDRFSAERPEGSISTLTIQRTEQRDSAMYRCASSSGGNQPQHFGDGTRLSIL.

The chain recombines TRBV11-1 with TRBJ2-1, with unresolved D. The V gene's germline CDR1 is SGHAT and CDR2 FQDESV (reference sequence). The CDR3 consists of 14 residues. The germline V and J ends were trimmed by 0 bases and 2 bases, with 5 bases remaining between them. CDR3 protein: CASSLAHTYNEQFF. CDR3 bases: TGTGCCAGCAGCTTAGCGCATACCTACAATGAGCAGTTCTTC.